This is a list of T cell receptor beta chains from one sample in a study of blood T cells in healthy people across ages. MiXCR, run by TCRdb on the 5' RACE reads, gives a single entry per CDR3 protein. The repertoire has more than 500,000 distinct CDR3 sequences, about 27% of them found once; the top ten carry approximately 3.6%. This sample was also put to use in a study of T cells of mothers and their children.

Material: blood. The receptors come from a boy younger than 10 in good health. Each CDR3 is given with its conserved first and last residue. D genes are given only for firm matches. Where a row states a size, it is once, few, many or the class of an expanded clone; other rows omit it.

D gene: TRBD2
J gene: TRBJ2-1
clone size: .
V gene: TRBV11-2
CDR3 protein: CASSLEGLAGVEQFF
CDR3 DNA: TGTGCCAGCAGTCTAGAGGGACTAGCGGGAGTCGAGCAGTTCTTC

D gene: TRBD1
J gene: TRBJ2-7
clone size: .
V gene: TRBV12-5
CDR3 protein: CASGLSQGGSYEQYF
CDR3 DNA: TGTGCTAGTGGCCTTTCACAGGGGGGCTCCTACGAGCAGTACTTC

D gene: .
J gene: TRBJ2-7
clone size: few
V gene: TRBV9
CDR3 protein: CASGASPYEQYF
CDR3 DNA: TGTGCCAGCGGAGCTTCTCCCTACGAGCAGTACTTC

D gene: TRBD2
J gene: TRBJ2-3
clone size: .
V gene: TRBV9
CDR3 protein: CASSVQGLTDTQYF
CDR3 DNA: TGTGCCAGCAGCGTACAGGGACTAACAGATACGCAGTATTTT

D gene: .
J gene: TRBJ2-5
clone size: many
V gene: TRBV5-1
CDR3 protein: CASSLATAQETQYF
CDR3 DNA: TGCGCCAGCAGCTTGGCAACTGCACAAGAGACCCAGTACTTC

D gene: .
J gene: TRBJ2-7
clone size: few
V gene: TRBV5-5
CDR3 protein: CASSNPGGGRAYEQYF
CDR3 DNA: TGTGCCAGCAGCAACCCTGGAGGTGGCAGAGCCTACGAGCAGTACTTC

D gene: .
J gene: TRBJ2-3
clone size: .
V gene: TRBV7-8
CDR3 protein: CASSFANRDTDTQYF
CDR3 DNA: TGTGCCAGCAGCTTCGCCAACAGGGACACAGATACGCAGTATTTT

D gene: .
J gene: TRBJ2-5
clone size: .
V gene: TRBV5-5
CDR3 protein: CASSGTFMETQYF
CDR3 DNA: TGTGCCAGCAGCGGGACGTTTATGGAGACCCAGTACTTC

D gene: TRBD1
J gene: TRBJ1-4
clone size: few
V gene: TRBV7-2
CDR3 protein: CASSPGQVSTNEKLFF
CDR3 DNA: TGTGCCAGCAGCCCAGGACAGGTGTCAACTAATGAAAAACTGTTTTTT

D gene: TRBD2
J gene: TRBJ2-5
clone size: .
V gene: TRBV20-1
CDR3 protein: CSARDGLAGVETQYF
CDR3 DNA: TGCAGTGCTAGAGACGGACTAGCGGGAGTCGAGACCCAGTACTTC

D gene: .
J gene: TRBJ2-7
clone size: .
V gene: TRBV23-1
CDR3 protein: CASSQSTGILYEQCF
CDR3 DNA: TGCGCCAGCAGTCAATCGACGGGAATACTCTACGAGCAGTGCTTC

D gene: .
J gene: TRBJ1-1
clone size: few
V gene: TRBV12-3/TRBV12-4
CDR3 protein: CASSLEGEAFF
CDR3 DNA: TGTGCCAGCAGTCTTGAGGGGGAAGCTTTCTTT

D gene: TRBD2
J gene: TRBJ2-1
clone size: few
V gene: TRBV24-1
CDR3 protein: CATSDNSGGSYNEQFF
CDR3 DNA: TGTGCCACCAGTGATAATAGCGGGGGCTCCTACAATGAGCAGTTCTTC

D gene: TRBD2
J gene: TRBJ2-1
clone size: many
V gene: TRBV11-2
CDR3 protein: CASSKTPGPGIGRAKSYNEQFF
CDR3 DNA: TGTGCCAGCAGCAAGACCCCGGGCCCCGGGATAGGGAGGGCCAAGTCCTACAATGAGCAGTTCTTC

D gene: .
J gene: TRBJ2-1
clone size: .
V gene: TRBV11-2
CDR3 protein: CASSFTTGFNEQFF
CDR3 DNA: TGTGCCAGCAGCTTCACCACAGGATTCAATGAGCAGTTCTTC

D gene: .
J gene: TRBJ2-5
clone size: .
V gene: TRBV20-1
CDR3 protein: CSATDRAETQYF
CDR3 DNA: TGCAGTGCCACTGACAGAGCAGAGACCCAGTACTTC

D gene: TRBD2
J gene: TRBJ2-1
clone size: many
V gene: TRBV30
CDR3 protein: CAWRGLAGGGNEQFF
CDR3 DNA: TGTGCCTGGAGGGGACTAGCGGGAGGGGGCAATGAGCAGTTCTTC